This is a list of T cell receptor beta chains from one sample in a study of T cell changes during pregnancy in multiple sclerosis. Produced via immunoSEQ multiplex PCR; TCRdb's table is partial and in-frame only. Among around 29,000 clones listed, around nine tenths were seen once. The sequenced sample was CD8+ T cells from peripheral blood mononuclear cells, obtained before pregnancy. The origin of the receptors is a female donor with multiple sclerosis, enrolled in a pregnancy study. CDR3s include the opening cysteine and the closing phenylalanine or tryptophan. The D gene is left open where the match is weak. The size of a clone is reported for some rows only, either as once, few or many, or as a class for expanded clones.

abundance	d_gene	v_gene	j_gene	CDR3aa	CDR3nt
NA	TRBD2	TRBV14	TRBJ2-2	CASSQVGRLAGVAATGELFF	TGTGCCAGCAGCCAAGTAGGGCGGCTAGCGGGAGTAGCGGCCACCGGGGAGCTGTTTTTT
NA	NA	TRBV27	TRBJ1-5	CASRPQGSWQPQHF	TGTGCCAGCCGCCCCCAGGGTAGTTGGCAGCCCCAGCATTTT
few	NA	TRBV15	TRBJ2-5	CATSRRDITGETQYF	TGTGCCACCAGCAGGAGGGACATTACCGGGGAGACCCAGTACTTC
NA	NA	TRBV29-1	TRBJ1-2	CSVENPTGGLTF	TGCAGCGTTGAAAACCCGACAGGTGGATTGACCTTC
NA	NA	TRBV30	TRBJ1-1	CAWSLTGNTEAFF	TGTGCCTGGAGTTTGACAGGGAACACTGAAGCTTTCTTT
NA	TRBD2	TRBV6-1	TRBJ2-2	CASSEWREGLVNTGELFF	TGTGCCAGCAGTGAATGGCGGGAGGGCCTAGTGAACACCGGGGAGCTGTTTTTT
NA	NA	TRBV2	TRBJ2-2	CASSDWGNGELFF	TGTGCCAGCAGTGACTGGGGCAACGGGGAGCTGTTTTTT
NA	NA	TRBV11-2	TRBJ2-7	CASSPWTSYEQYF	TGTGCCAGCAGCCCGTGGACATCCTACGAGCAGTACTTC
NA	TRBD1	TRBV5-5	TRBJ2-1	CASRTGQNEQFF	TGTGCCAGCAGAACGGGACAGAATGAGCAGTTCTTC
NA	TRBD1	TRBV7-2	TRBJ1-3	CASSPGQGAGNTIYF	TGTGCCAGCAGCCCGGGACAGGGTGCTGGAAACACCATATATTTT
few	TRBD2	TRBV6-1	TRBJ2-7	CASSEATSEAYEQYF	TGTGCCAGCAGTGAAGCAACTAGCGAGGCCTACGAGCAGTACTTC
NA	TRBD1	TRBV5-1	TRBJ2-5	CASSTLSGTGYSETQYF	TGCGCCAGCAGCACCCTATCTGGGACAGGGTATTCGGAGACCCAGTACTTC
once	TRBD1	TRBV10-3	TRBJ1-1	CAISELGQIEAFF	TGTGCCATCAGTGAGTTGGGACAGATTGAAGCTTTCTTT
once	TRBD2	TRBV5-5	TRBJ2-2	CASSLEGRANTGELFF	TGTGCCAGCAGCTTGGAGGGGAGGGCGAACACCGGGGAGCTGTTTTTT
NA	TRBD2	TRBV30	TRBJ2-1	CAWSPGLAGNEQFF	TGTGCCTGGAGTCCGGGACTAGCGGGCAATGAGCAGTTCTTC
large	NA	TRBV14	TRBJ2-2	CASSQEWLPRNTGELFF	TGTGCCAGCAGCCAAGAGTGGCTCCCCCGGAACACCGGGGAGCTGTTTTTT
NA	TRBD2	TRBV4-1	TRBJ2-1	CASSHPGLAITNSYNEQFF	TGCGCCAGCAGCCACCCGGGACTAGCGATAACCAACTCCTACAATGAGCAGTTCTTC
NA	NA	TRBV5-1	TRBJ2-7	CASRPPGGTYEQYF	TGCGCCAGCAGACCCCCCGGGGGGACATACGAGCAGTACTTC
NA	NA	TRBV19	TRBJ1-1	CATRLGGLTEAFF	TGTGCCACACGGTTGGGGGGGCTCACTGAAGCTTTCTTT
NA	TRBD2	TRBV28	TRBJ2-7	CASVVAGGLSYEQYF	TGTGCCAGCGTAGTTGCGGGAGGCCTCTCCTACGAGCAGTACTTC
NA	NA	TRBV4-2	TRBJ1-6	CASSQWRGNSPLHF	TGTGCCAGCAGCCAGTGGAGGGGCAATTCACCCCTCCACTTT
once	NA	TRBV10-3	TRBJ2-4	CATPGPGGAKNIQYF	TGTGCCACCCCAGGGCCCGGGGGAGCCAAAAACATTCAGTACTTC
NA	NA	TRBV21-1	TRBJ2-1	CASSKREGALNEQFF	TGTGCCAGCAGCAAACGGGAGGGTGCTCTCAATGAGCAGTTCTTC
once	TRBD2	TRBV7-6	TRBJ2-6	CASSLERSGTGANVLTF	TGTGCCAGCAGCTTAGAAAGAAGCGGGACTGGGGCCAACGTCCTGACTTTC
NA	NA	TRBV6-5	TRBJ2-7	CATLAGNYEQYF	TGTGCCACCCTAGCCGGGAACTACGAGCAGTACTTC
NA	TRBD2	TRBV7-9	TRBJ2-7	CASSNSGRTYEQYF	TGTGCCAGCAGCAATAGCGGGAGAACCTACGAGCAGTACTTC
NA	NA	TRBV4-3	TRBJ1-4	CASSQDSRGRNEKLFF	TGCGCCAGCAGCCAAGATTCCAGAGGGAGAAATGAAAAACTGTTTTTT
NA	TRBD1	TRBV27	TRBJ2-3	CASSQGTDTDTQYF	TGTGCCAGCAGTCAGGGGACAGACACAGATACGCAGTATTTT
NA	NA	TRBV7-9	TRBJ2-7	CASSLGSGFRYEQYF	TGTGCCAGCAGCTTAGGGTCCGGGTTCCGCTACGAGCAGTACTTC
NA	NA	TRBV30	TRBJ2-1	CAWSHPRTAYNEQFF	TGTGCCTGGAGTCACCCTCGAACGGCCTACAATGAGCAGTTCTTC
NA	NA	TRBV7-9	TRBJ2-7	CASSLGFGHPGSEQYF	TGTGCCAGCAGCTTAGGTTTTGGACACCCCGGCTCCGAGCAGTACTTC
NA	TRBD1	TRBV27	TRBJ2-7	CASSLDRGATYEQYF	TGTGCCAGCAGTTTGGACAGGGGGGCAACCTACGAGCAGTACTTC
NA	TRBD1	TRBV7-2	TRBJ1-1	CASSAGGRTEAFF	TGTGCCAGCAGTGCAGGGGGCCGGACTGAAGCTTTCTTT
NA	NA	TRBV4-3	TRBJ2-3	CASSQAPYLSSTDTQYF	TGCGCCAGCAGCCAAGCTCCCTACCTATCTAGCACAGATACGCAGTATTTT
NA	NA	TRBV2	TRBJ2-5	CASSEISSGRETQYF	TGTGCCAGCAGTGAAATATCTTCAGGGAGGGAGACCCAGTACTTC
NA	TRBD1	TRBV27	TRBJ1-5	CASRGQGAYQPQHF	TGTGCCAGCAGAGGACAGGGGGCCTATCAGCCCCAGCATTTT
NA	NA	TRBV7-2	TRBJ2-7	CASSLDGSLDEQYF	TGTGCCAGCAGCTTAGACGGGTCTCTTGACGAGCAGTACTTC
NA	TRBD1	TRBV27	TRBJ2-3	CASSLLQGQADTQYF	TGTGCCAGCAGTTTATTACAGGGGCAGGCAGATACGCAGTATTTT
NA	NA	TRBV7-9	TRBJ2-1	CASSLAGWPGGIPYNEQFF	TGTGCCAGCAGCTTAGCCGGATGGCCGGGGGGCATACCCTACAATGAGCAGTTCTTC
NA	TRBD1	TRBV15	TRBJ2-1	CATSRVGQGYEQFF	TGTGCCACCAGCAGAGTGGGACAGGGCTATGAGCAGTTCTTC
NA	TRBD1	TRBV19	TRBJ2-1	CASSTGQGSQNEQFF	TGTGCCAGTAGTACCGGACAGGGCTCTCAGAATGAGCAGTTCTTC
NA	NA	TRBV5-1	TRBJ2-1	CASTLSGSYNEQFF	TGCGCCAGCACCCTAAGCGGCTCCTACAATGAGCAGTTCTTC
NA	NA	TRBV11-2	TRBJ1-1	CASSLPRGANTEAFF	TGTGCCAGCAGCTTACCCCGGGGAGCCAACACTGAAGCTTTCTTT
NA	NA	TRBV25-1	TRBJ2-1	CASSTWNRGGYNEQFF	TGTGCCAGCAGCACCTGGAACAGGGGGGGTTACAATGAGCAGTTCTTC
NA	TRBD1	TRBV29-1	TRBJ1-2	CSVPTRQGAATNYGYTF	TGCAGCGTTCCAACCAGACAGGGGGCCGCGACTAACTATGGCTACACCTTC
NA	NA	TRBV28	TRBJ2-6	CASTPPGMGANVLTF	TGTGCCAGCACCCCACCGGGGATGGGGGCCAACGTCCTGACTTTC
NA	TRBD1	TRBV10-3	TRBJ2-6	CAIRDSDSSGANVLTF	TGTGCCATCCGGGACAGCGATAGCTCTGGGGCCAACGTCCTGACTTTC
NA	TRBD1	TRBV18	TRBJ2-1	CASSPEIWEQGARSYNEQFF	TGTGCCAGCTCACCAGAAATATGGGAACAGGGGGCAAGATCCTACAATGAGCAGTTCTTC
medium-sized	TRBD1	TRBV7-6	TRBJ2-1	CASRSTGGSSYNEQFF	TGTGCCAGCAGGAGTACAGGGGGAAGCTCCTACAATGAGCAGTTCTTC